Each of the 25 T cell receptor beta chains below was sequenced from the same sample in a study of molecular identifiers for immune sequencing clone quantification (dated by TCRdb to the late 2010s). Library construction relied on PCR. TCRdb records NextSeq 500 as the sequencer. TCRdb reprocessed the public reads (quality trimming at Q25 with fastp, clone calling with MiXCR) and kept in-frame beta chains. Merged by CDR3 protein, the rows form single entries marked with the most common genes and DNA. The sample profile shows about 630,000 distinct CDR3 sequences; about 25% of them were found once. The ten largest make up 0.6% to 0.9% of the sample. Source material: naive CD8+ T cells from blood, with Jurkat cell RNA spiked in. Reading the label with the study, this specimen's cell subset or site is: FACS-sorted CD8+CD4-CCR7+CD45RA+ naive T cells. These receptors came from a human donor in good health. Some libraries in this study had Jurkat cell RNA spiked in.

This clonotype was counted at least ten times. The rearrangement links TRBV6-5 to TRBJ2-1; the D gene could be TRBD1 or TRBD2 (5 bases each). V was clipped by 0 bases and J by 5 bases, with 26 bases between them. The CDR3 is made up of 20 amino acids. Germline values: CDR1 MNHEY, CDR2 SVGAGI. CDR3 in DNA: TGTGCCAGCAGTTACTCGGTCCGCCCCCGGGACCGGGGACCCGACAATGAGCAGTTCTTC. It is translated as CASSYSVRPRDRGPDNEQFF.

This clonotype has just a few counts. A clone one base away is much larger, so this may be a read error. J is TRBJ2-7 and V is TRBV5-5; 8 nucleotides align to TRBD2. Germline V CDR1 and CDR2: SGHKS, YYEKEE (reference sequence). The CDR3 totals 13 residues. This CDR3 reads CARSNGLAHEQYF. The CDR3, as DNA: TGTGCCCGCAGCAACGGACTAGCCCACGAGCAGTACTTC.

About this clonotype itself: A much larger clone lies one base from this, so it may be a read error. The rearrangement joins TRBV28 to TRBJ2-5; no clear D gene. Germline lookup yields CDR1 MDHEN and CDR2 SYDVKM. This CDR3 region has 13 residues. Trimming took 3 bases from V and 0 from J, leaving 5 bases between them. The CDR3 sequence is CASSFRHQETQYF. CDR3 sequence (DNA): TGTGCCAGCAGTTTCAGGCACCAAGAGACCCAGTACTTC. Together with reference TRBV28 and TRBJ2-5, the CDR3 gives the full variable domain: DVKVTQSSRYLVKRTGEKVFLECVQDMDHENMFWYRQDPGLGLRLIYFSYDVKMKEKGDIPEGYSVSREKKERFSLILESASTNQTSMYLCASSFRHQETQYFGPGTRLLVL.

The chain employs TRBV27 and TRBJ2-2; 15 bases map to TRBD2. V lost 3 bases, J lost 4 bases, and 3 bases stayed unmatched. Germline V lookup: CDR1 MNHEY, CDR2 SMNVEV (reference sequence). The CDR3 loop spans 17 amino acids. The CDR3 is CASSLGLAGGITGELFF. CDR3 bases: TGTGCCAGCAGTTTGGGACTAGCGGGAGGAATCACCGGGGAGCTGTTTTTT.

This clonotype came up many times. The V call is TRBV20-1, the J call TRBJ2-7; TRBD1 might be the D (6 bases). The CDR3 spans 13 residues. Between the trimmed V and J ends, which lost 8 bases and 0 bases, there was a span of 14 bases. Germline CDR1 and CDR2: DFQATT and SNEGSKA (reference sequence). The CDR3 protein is CSTEDSLSYEQYF. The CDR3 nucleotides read TGCAGTACTGAGGACAGTCTCTCCTACGAGCAGTACTTC.

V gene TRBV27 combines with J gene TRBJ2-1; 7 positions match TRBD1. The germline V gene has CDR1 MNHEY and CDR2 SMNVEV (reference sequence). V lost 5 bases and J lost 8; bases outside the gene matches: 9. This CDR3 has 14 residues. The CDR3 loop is CASSMLGGLDEQFF. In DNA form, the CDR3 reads TGTGCCAGCAGTATGTTAGGGGGCCTGGATGAGCAGTTCTTC.

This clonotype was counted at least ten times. CDR3 protein: CAWSVRGGTEAFF. DNA for the CDR3: TGTGCCTGGAGTGTAAGGGGGGGCACTGAAGCTTTCTTT. The chain combines TRBV30 with TRBJ1-1, with D perhaps matching TRBD1 (6 bases). Germline-derived CDR1 and CDR2 are GTSNPN and SVGIG (reference sequence). The CDR3 is made up of 13 amino acids. The V gene lost 0 bases and the J gene lost 4 bases, with 9 bases spanning the gap.

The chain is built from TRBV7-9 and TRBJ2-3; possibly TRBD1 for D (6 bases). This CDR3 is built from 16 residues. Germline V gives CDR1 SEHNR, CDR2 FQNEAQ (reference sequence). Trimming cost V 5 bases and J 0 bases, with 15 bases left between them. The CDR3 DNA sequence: TGTGCCAGCAGCGGGATGGACAGTTATAGCACAGATACGCAGTATTTT. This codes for CASSGMDSYSTDTQYF.

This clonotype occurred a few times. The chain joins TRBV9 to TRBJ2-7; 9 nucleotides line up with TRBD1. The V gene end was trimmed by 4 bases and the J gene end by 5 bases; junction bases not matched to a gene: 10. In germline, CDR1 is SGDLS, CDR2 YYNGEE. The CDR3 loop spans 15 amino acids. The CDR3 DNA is TGTGCCAGCAGCTTCACCGGGACAGGGTACGACGAGCAGTACTTC. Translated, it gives CASSFTGTGYDEQYF.

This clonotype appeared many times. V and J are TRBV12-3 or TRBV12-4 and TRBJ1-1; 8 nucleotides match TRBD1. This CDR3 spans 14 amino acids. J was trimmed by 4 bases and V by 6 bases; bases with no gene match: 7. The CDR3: CASSFGQGGTEAFF. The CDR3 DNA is TGTGCCAGCAGCTTTGGACAGGGCGGCACTGAAGCTTTCTTT.

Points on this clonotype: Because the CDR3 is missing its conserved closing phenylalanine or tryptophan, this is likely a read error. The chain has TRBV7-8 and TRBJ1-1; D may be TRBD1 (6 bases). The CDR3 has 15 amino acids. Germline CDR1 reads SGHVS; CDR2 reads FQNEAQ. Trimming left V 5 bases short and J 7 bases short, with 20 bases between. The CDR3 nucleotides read TGTGCCAGCAGCGCACGGTCGAGGGGGGCCGATGAAGCTTTCTCT. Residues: CASSARSRGADEAFS.

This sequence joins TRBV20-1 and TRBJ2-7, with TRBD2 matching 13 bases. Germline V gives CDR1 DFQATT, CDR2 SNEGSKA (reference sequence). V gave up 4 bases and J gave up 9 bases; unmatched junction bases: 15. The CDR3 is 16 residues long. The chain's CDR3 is CSAIGLAGEVLERQYF. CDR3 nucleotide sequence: TGCAGTGCTATCGGACTAGCGGGAGAGGTGCTGGAGCGGCAGTACTTC.

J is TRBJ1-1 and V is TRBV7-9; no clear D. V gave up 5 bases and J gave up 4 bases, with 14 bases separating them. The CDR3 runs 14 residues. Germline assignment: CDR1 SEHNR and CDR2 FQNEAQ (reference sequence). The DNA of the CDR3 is TGTGCCAGCAGCCCTCCCTCGAGAGGCACTGAAGCTTTCTTT. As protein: CASSPPSRGTEAFF.

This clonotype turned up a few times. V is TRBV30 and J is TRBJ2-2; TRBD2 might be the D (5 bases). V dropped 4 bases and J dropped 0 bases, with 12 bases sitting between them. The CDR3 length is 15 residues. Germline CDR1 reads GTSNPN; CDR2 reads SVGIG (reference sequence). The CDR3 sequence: CAWTSPGANTGELFF. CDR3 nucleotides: TGTGCCTGGACTAGCCCGGGCGCGAACACCGGGGAGCTGTTTTTT.

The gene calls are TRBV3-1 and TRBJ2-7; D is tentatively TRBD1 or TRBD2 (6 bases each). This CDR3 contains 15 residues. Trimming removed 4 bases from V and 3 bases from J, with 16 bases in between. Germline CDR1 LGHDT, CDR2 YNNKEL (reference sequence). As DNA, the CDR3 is TGTGCCAGCAGCCCCACCTGGGGGGCGGACTACGAGCAGTACTTC. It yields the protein CASSPTWGADYEQYF.

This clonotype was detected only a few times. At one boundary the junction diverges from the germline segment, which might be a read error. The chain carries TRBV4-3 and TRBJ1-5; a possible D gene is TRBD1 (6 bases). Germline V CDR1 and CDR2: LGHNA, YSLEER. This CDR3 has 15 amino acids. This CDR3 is CASSQDWTENRPQHF. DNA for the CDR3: TGCGCCAGCAGCCAAGATTGGACAGAGAATCGGCCCCAGCATTTT.

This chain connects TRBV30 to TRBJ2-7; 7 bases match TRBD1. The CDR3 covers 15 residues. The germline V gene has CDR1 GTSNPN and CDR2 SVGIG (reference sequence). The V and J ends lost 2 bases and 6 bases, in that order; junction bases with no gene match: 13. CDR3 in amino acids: CAWSLKTGYSFEQYF. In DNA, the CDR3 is TGTGCCTGGAGTCTCAAGACAGGGTATTCGTTCGAGCAGTACTTC.

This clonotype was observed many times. CDR3 DNA sequence: TGTGCCAGCAGCTTAGGGGTGGGGTCCCCCTGGCGAGATACGCAGTATTTT. Its protein product is CASSLGVGSPWRDTQYF. The chain employs TRBV7-9 and TRBJ2-3; no clear D gene. Between the trimmed V and J ends, which lost 1 base and 5 bases, there was a span of 19 bases. The CDR3 sequence is 17 residues long. Germline V gene lookup returns CDR1 SEHNR and CDR2 FQNEAQ (reference sequence). Together with reference TRBV7-9 and TRBJ2-3, the CDR3 gives the full variable domain: DTGVSQNPRHKITKRGQNVTFRCDPISEHNRLYWYRQTLGQGPEFLTYFQNEAQLEKSRLLSDRFSAERPKGSFSTLEIQRTEQGDSAMYLCASSLGVGSPWRDTQYFGPGTRLTVL.

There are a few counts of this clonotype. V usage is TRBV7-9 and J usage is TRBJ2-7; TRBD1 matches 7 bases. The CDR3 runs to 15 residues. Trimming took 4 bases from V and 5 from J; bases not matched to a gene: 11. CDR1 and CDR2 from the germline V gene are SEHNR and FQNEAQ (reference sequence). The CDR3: CASSSTGVLPHEQYF. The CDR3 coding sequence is TGTGCCAGCAGCTCAACAGGGGTTCTCCCTCACGAGCAGTACTTC.

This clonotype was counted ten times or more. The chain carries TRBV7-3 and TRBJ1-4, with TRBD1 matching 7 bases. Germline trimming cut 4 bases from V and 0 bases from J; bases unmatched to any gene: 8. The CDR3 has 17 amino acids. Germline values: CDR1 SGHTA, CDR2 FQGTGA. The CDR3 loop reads CASSSNPGQSTNEKLFF. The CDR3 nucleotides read TGTGCCAGCAGCTCAAATCCGGGACAGTCAACTAATGAAAAACTGTTTTTT.

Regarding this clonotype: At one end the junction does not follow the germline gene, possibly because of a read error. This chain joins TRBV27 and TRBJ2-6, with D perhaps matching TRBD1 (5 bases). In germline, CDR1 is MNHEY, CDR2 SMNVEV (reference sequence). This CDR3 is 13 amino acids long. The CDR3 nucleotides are TGTGCCAGCAGTTCCTCTGGGGCCAACGCCCTGACTTTC. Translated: CASSSSGANALTF.

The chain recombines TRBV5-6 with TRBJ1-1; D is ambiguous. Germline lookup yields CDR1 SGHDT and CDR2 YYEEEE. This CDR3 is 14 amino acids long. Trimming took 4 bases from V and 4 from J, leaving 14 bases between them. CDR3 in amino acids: CASSPGGDSTEAFF. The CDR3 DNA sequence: TGTGCCAGCAGCCCCGGTGGAGACTCCACTGAAGCTTTCTTT.

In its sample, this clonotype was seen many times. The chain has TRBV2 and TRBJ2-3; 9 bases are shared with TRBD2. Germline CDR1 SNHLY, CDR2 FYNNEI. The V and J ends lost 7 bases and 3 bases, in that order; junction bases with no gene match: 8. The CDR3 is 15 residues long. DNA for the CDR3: TGTGCCAGCACTACCGGGACTAGCAGAACAGATACGCAGTATTTT. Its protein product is CASTTGTSRTDTQYF.

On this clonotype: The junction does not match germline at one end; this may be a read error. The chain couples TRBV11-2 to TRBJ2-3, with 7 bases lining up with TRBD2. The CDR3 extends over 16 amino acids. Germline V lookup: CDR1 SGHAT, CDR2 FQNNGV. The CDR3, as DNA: TGTGCTAGCAGCTTAGGATGGGGGGGAGTAACAGATACGCAGTATTTT. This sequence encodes CASSLGWGGVTDTQYF.

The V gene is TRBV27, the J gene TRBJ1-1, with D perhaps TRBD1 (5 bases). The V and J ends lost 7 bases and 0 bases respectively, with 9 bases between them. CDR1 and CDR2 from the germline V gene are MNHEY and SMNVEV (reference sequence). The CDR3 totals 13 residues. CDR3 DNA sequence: TGTGCCAGCAAGCAGGGTTTGAACACTGAAGCTTTCTTT. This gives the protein CASKQGLNTEAFF.